This T cell receptor beta chain comes out of a study of blood T cell repertoires in COVID-19. As for the study in general: The United States, Italy and Spain were the sources of the acute and convalescent COVID-19 samples.

Seattle researchers signed up patients amid active infection and tracked them longitudinally. Germline CDR1 is SGHRS and CDR2 is YFSETQ. This CDR3 is built from 14 residues. V lost 2 bases to trimming and J lost 3 bases; unmatched junction nucleotides: 4. Repertoires were generated with immunoSEQ multiplex PCR, while TCRdb's copy carries only in-frame clones and drops some. The sample lists roughly 480,000 clones, roughly 89% occurring once. V usage is TRBV5-1 and J usage is TRBJ2-7; 8 bases map to TRBD2. Sequences were obtained from peripheral blood. This TCR was sampled from a man between 18 and 29 years old with COVID-19, enrolled during active disease. This CDR3 is CASSFQAGDYEQYF. CDR3 nucleotide sequence: TGCGCCAGCAGCTTTCAAGCGGGGGACTACGAGCAGTACTTC.